A selection of T cell receptor beta chains follows, all from one sample in a study of T-cell memory formation after mild COVID-19. Using its own MiXCR run on the 5' RACE reads, TCRdb lists one record per CDR3 protein. Here the sample spans 500,000 to 650,000 distinct CDR3 sequences, approximately 21% being singletons. Sequencing input: PBMCs or a T cell subset sorted from them (not recorded which). These receptors were taken from an adult woman who had mild COVID-19 (a few samples of this study predate the infection). Cell type and time point are not known. CDR3s include the opening cysteine and the closing phenylalanine or tryptophan. The D gene is left open where the match is weak. Rows may omit the clone size; those that give it use once, few, many or a size class.

V	D	J	size	DNA	CDR3
TRBV20-1	.	TRBJ2-7	.	TGCAGTGCTAGAGATAGACCGAACTACGAGCAGTACTTC	CSARDRPNYEQYF
TRBV7-2	.	TRBJ1-3	.	TGTGCCAGCAGCTCCCAACCCCCCGGGGCCTCCTCTGGAAACACCATATATTTT	CASSSQPPGASSGNTIYF
TRBV6-5	TRBD1	TRBJ2-2	.	TGTGCCAGCAGTTCAATACAGGGGACCGGGGAGCTGTTTTTT	CASSSIQGTGELFF
TRBV14	TRBD1	TRBJ2-7	once	TGTGCCAGCAGCCAAGTCGGGACAGCCTACGAGCAGTACTTC	CASSQVGTAYEQYF
TRBV4-1	.	TRBJ1-1	.	TGCGCCAGCAGCCAAGAAGGGCCACAGGTCGGCACTGAAGCTTTCTTT	CASSQEGPQVGTEAFF
TRBV11-2	TRBD2	TRBJ2-1	.	TGTGCCAGCAGCCCAAGCCTAGCGGGGGGGCGGGGTGAGCAGTTCTTC	CASSPSLAGGRGEQFF
TRBV12-3/TRBV12-4	.	TRBJ2-2	.	TGTGCCAGCGATTTCCACAGGATGGGGGGGGAGCTGTTTTTT	CASDFHRMGGELFF
TRBV12-3/TRBV12-4	.	TRBJ1-1	few	TGTGCCAGCAGTCCGCGACTCCCTGTGGGGACTGAAGCTTTCTTT	CASSPRLPVGTEAFF
TRBV5-4	TRBD2	TRBJ2-7	.	TGTGCCAGCAGCTTGGCCAAGGCTAGCGGGAGTAACGAGCAGTACTTC	CASSLAKASGSNEQYF
TRBV4-3	.	TRBJ1-4	.	TGCGCCAGCAGCCAAGATAACCAGAATGAAAAACTGTTTTTT	CASSQDNQNEKLFF